The next 22 T cell receptor beta chains were all read from a single sample in a study of early T cells in non-severe SARS-CoV-2 infection. TCRdb reanalysed the 5' RACE reads using MiXCR and keeps one entry per CDR3 protein. The sample carries tens of thousands of distinct CDR3 sequences, 11% to 15% recorded once. The sequenced sample was whole blood. The receptor source for this set is an adult who was a healthcare worker with PCR-confirmed SARS-CoV-2 infection or an uninfected control (not recorded which).

This rearrangement joins TRBV19 to TRBJ1-1; D is possibly TRBD1 (5 bases). Deletions cut 11 bases from V and 0 bases from J, with 16 bases between. CDR3 length equals 14 residues. Germline assignment: CDR1 LNHDA and CDR2 SQIVND (reference sequence). CDR3 sequence (DNA): TGTGCCGTCGAAGCCCAGGGAATGAACACTGAAGCTTTCTTT. Translating it yields CAVEAQGMNTEAFF.

The chain joins TRBV4-2 to TRBJ1-3; no reliable D call. V was shortened by 5 bases and J by 0 bases, with 11 bases between the two germline ends. This CDR3 contains 15 residues. CDR1 LGHNA and CDR2 YNFKEQ come from the germline V gene. CDR3 sequence: CASSATTDSGNTIYF. The DNA of the CDR3 is TGTGCCAGCAGCGCTACGACTGACTCTGGAAACACCATATATTTT.

This clonotype was seen only a few times. The gene calls are TRBV4-2 and TRBJ2-7; 9 bases map to TRBD2. CDR3 length: 16 amino acids. J was trimmed by 2 bases and V by 0 bases; bases with no gene match: 5. Germline lookup yields CDR1 LGHNA and CDR2 YNFKEQ. CDR3 nucleotide sequence: TGTGCCAGCAGCCAAGAACTAGCGGGCGCCGCCTACGAGCAGTACTTC. As protein: CASSQELAGAAYEQYF.

In this sample, this clonotype turned up a few times. The V and J genes are TRBV6-2 or TRBV6-3 and TRBJ2-1; 9 positions agree with TRBD2. Germline assignment: CDR1 MNHEY and CDR2 SVGEGT. The CDR3 totals 14 residues. J lost 6 bases, V lost 4 bases, and 4 bases had no gene match. This chain's CDR3 is CASSFAGGSNEQFF. The CDR3 DNA reads TGTGCCAGCAGTTTTGCGGGGGGGAGCAATGAGCAGTTCTTC.

CDR3 sequence reads: CSAQGARGNQPQHF. The CDR3 DNA reads TGCAGTGCCCAGGGGGCGCGCGGCAATCAGCCCCAGCATTTT. The chain joins TRBV20-1 to TRBJ1-5; 8 nucleotides line up with TRBD1. Losses at the gene ends were 6 bases for V and 2 bases for J; bases not matched to a gene: 6. This CDR3 has 14 amino acids. CDR1 is DFQATT, CDR2 SNEGSKA, per germline (reference sequence).

The chain has TRBV11-1 and TRBJ2-1, with 9 bases lining up with TRBD2. Germline V CDR1 and CDR2: SGHAT, FQDESV (reference sequence). Germline trimming cut 6 bases from V and 9 bases from J; bases unmatched to any gene: 3. The CDR3 spans 12 residues. CDR3 residues: CASRFSGGEQFF. CDR3 coding DNA: TGTGCCAGCAGGTTTAGCGGGGGTGAGCAGTTCTTC.

This clonotype appeared many times. V is TRBV28 and J is TRBJ1-6; D is ambiguous. The CDR3 contains 15 residues. Looked up from germline, CDR1 is MDHEN and CDR2 is SYDVKM. V lost 5 bases, J lost 9 bases, and 17 bases lay in between. The CDR3: CASSPRERIGSPLHF. The CDR3 DNA reads as TGTGCCAGCAGTCCCCGCGAGAGGATCGGTTCACCCCTCCACTTT.

The chain joins TRBV28 to TRBJ2-3, with D perhaps given as TRBD1 or TRBD2 (5 bases each). Deletions cut 8 bases from V and 4 bases from J, with 13 bases between. Germline values: CDR1 MDHEN, CDR2 SYDVKM. The CDR3 runs 13 residues. As DNA, the CDR3 is TGTGCCAGCCTTGAGAGGGGCCCAGATACGCAGTATTTT. This gives the protein CASLERGPDTQYF.

This clonotype turned up a few times. The V gene is TRBV30, the J gene TRBJ2-7; 14 bases fit TRBD2. The trim removed 3 bases at V and 6 bases at J, leaving 7 bases unmatched. There are 15 residues in the CDR3. CDR1 is GTSNPN and CDR2 is SVGIG in the germline V gene (reference sequence). CDR3 nucleotide sequence: TGTGCCTGGAGCCCGGGAGGACTAGCGGGGGGCGAGCAGTACTTC. Protein sequence: CAWSPGGLAGGEQYF.

This clonotype was seen repeatedly, ten times or more. The J gene is TRBJ2-3, the V gene TRBV14; D may be TRBD2 (7 bases). The CDR3 contains 19 residues. The V and J ends lost 0 bases and 0 bases respectively, with 19 bases between them. Germline V gene data show CDR1 as SGHDN and CDR2 as FVKESK. CDR3 protein: CASSQEKAGAVFSTDTQYF. Written as DNA, the CDR3 is TGTGCCAGCAGCCAAGAAAAGGCGGGGGCCGTCTTTAGCACAGATACGCAGTATTTT.

The chain couples TRBV4-2 to TRBJ2-3, with TRBD1 matching 9 bases. V trimming: 5 bases; J trimming: 2 bases; junction bases outside the gene matches: 11. CDR3 length: 17 residues. Germline V gene sequence: CDR1 LGHNA, CDR2 YNFKEQ. The CDR3 is CASSFRTGAFFTDTQYF. CDR3 in DNA: TGTGCCAGCAGCTTCAGGACAGGGGCGTTCTTCACAGATACGCAGTATTTT.

This clonotype was found a few times. The chain uses TRBV14 and TRBJ2-7, with a possible D match to TRBD1 (5 bases). V was shortened by 2 bases and J by 2 bases, with 10 bases between the two germline ends. There are 14 residues in the CDR3. Germline V gene sequence: CDR1 SGHDN, CDR2 FVKESK. CDR3 nucleotide sequence: TGTGCCAGCAGCCAACGAACAGGACCCTACGAGCAGTACTTC. This translates into CASSQRTGPYEQYF.

The chain links TRBV9 to TRBJ1-1, with 7 bases aligning to TRBD1. The ends lost 4 bases at V and 10 bases at J; junction bases unmatched: 10. Germline V gene sequence: CDR1 SGDLS, CDR2 YYNGEE. This CDR3 is 13 amino acids long. The CDR3 protein is CASSHRDSRGAFF. The CDR3 DNA reads as TGTGCCAGCAGCCACCGGGACAGTAGAGGAGCTTTCTTT.

This clonotype was found many times. The gene calls are TRBV10-1 and TRBJ2-5; D gene ambiguous. Trimming pared 4 bases from V and 4 bases from J, leaving 10 bases between. Germline CDR1 and CDR2: WNHNN and SYGVQD (reference sequence). This CDR3 is built from 13 residues. Here the CDR3 DNA reads TGCGCCAGCAGTGGACCTTATGGAGAGACCCAGTACTTC. Translated, it gives CASSGPYGETQYF.

This clonotype was counted at least ten times. J is TRBJ1-1 and V is TRBV18; no firm D call. Trimming left V 1 base short and J 11 bases short, with 17 bases between. Germline V CDR1 and CDR2: KGHSH, LQKENI. The CDR3 extends over 14 amino acids. The CDR3 region is CASSPLEDPPWAFF. The CDR3 DNA reads TGTGCCAGCTCACCACTTGAGGACCCCCCTTGGGCTTTCTTT.

This clonotype was counted between two and nine times. The germline gene is not matched at one end of the junction; a read error may be the cause. This chain joins TRBV7-3 and TRBJ2-3; the match to TRBD2 covers 7 bases. This CDR3 is built from 17 residues. Germline V lookup: CDR1 SGHTA, CDR2 FQGTGA. The DNA for the CDR3 is TGTGCCAGCAGCCTAACGGGAGCGGGGACTGCACAAGATACGCAGTATTTT. Translation: CASSLTGAGTAQDTQYF.

This clonotype was detected many times. The chain joins TRBV7-9 to TRBJ2-5; D ambiguous. The V gene's germline CDR1 is SEHNR and CDR2 FQNEAQ (reference sequence). CDR3 size: 13 residues. The V and J ends lost 1 base and 2 bases respectively, with 5 bases between them. CDR3 coding DNA: TGTGCCAGCAGCTTAGGATGGCAAGAGACCCAGTACTTC. Protein sequence: CASSLGWQETQYF.

This clonotype was picked up a small number of times. This rearrangement joins TRBV27 to TRBJ1-5; the D is unclear. Trimming pared 5 bases from V and 5 bases from J, leaving 13 bases between. Germline V gives CDR1 MNHEY, CDR2 SMNVEV (reference sequence). There are 14 residues in the CDR3. Here the CDR3 reads CASSPSAGYQPQHF. The CDR3 nucleotides are TGTGCCAGCAGTCCTTCAGCGGGGTATCAGCCCCAGCATTTT.

The chain carries TRBV4-1 and TRBJ2-5; possible D gene TRBD1, 5 bases. The CDR3 loop spans 15 amino acids. Germline CDR1 and CDR2: MGHRA and YSYEKL. Trimming stripped 4 bases from V and 0 bases from J, with 12 bases between. The CDR3 sequence: CASSPTVDHQETQYF. In nucleotides, the CDR3 is TGCGCCAGCAGCCCGACAGTAGACCACCAAGAGACCCAGTACTTC.

This clonotype was picked up many times. This chain uses TRBV3-1 with TRBJ1-3; D is uncertain. Trimming pared 2 bases from V and 0 bases from J, leaving 17 bases between. Germline V gene lookup returns CDR1 LGHDT and CDR2 YNNKEL (reference sequence). The CDR3 is 18 amino acids. CDR3 sequence: CASSQKEGIRFSGNTIYF. The CDR3, as DNA: TGTGCCAGCAGCCAAAAGGAGGGTATCCGGTTCTCTGGAAACACCATATATTTT.

This clonotype was counted between two and nine times. V gene TRBV29-1 combines with J gene TRBJ2-7, with 9 bases fitting TRBD1. Trimming cost V 7 bases and J 3 bases; bases outside gene matches: 7. In germline, CDR1 is SQVTM, CDR2 ANQGSEA. This CDR3 spans 13 amino acids. DNA for the CDR3: TGCAGCGCTAGGACAGGGGTGGGCTACGAGCAGTACTTC. Translating it yields CSARTGVGYEQYF.

This clonotype was recorded many times. The genes are TRBV27 and TRBJ1-5, with 9 bases matching TRBD1. J gave up 2 bases and V 5 bases, and 4 bases lay outside the gene matches. Germline V gene data show CDR1 as MNHEY and CDR2 as SMNVEV (reference sequence). There are 15 residues in the CDR3. The CDR3 coding sequence is TGTGCCAGCAGTCCCACAGGGGGCGGCAATCAGCCCCAGCATTTT. The encoded protein is CASSPTGGGNQPQHF.